The 6 T cell receptor beta chains presented below share a single source sample, sequenced in a study of a mutant IDH1 vaccine in newly diagnosed glioma. This table comes from immunoSEQ multiplex PCR, and its TCRdb copy is limited to in-frame clones, with some not included. This table holds tens of thousands of clones, around 90% found once. These TCRs' antigens remain unknown. Documented time point: week 35, safety follow-up. The study gave 300 ug of mutant IDH1 20-mer peptide per vaccine dose, with topical imiquimod. Sequencing was performed on PBMCs, taken from a glioma patient whose treatment included an IDH1 peptide vaccine. Every receptor here comes from a woman aged 40 to 50 with glioma.

The chain combines TRBV4-3 with TRBJ2-2; D perhaps matches TRBD1 (5 bases). Trimming pared 2 bases from V and 0 bases from J, leaving 10 bases between. Germline V gene lookup returns CDR1 LGHNA and CDR2 YSLEER. There are 16 residues in the CDR3. DNA of the CDR3: TGCGCCAGCAGCCAACACATCAGGGCGAACACCGGGGAGCTGTTTTTT. Translating it yields CASSQHIRANTGELFF.

There are a few counts of this clone. The genes are TRBV5-6 and TRBJ1-2; D uncertain. The V gene lost 0 bases and the J gene lost 4 bases, with 13 bases spanning the gap. The CDR3 is 15 amino acids. Germline V gene sequence: CDR1 SGHDT, CDR2 YYEEEE. CDR3 in amino acids: CASSLVGGPSYGYTF. DNA for the CDR3: TGTGCCAGCAGCTTGGTCGGAGGCCCGAGCTATGGCTACACCTTC.

V usage is TRBV6-5 and J usage is TRBJ1-2; D call uncertain. The germline CDR1 and CDR2 sequences are MNHEY and SVGAGI. Trimming removed 6 bases from V and 7 bases from J, with 12 bases in between. CDR3 length: 12 residues. As DNA, the CDR3 is TGTGCCAGCAGGCCCCGACTAGGTGGCTACACCTTC. Amino acids: CASRPRLGGYTF.

This clone was counted a few times. The chain has TRBV11-3 and TRBJ1-1, with 8 bases lining up with TRBD1. The germline V gene encodes CDR1 SGHNT and CDR2 YENEEA. The V segment lost 5 bases and the J segment 5 bases; nucleotides outside the gene matches: 7. CDR3 length equals 14 residues. CDR3 residues: CASSIPGGRTEAFF. The CDR3 bases are TGTGCCAGCAGCATCCCAGGGGGCAGGACTGAAGCTTTCTTT.

The genes are TRBV4-1 and TRBJ2-7, with 8 nucleotides matching TRBD2. Germline values: CDR1 MGHRA, CDR2 YSYEKL. V lost 0 bases and J lost 1; bases outside the gene matches: 14. CDR3 length: 19 residues. The CDR3 spells CASSQDRGTSRIDSYEQYF. CDR3 DNA: TGCGCCAGCAGCCAAGATCGGGGGACTAGTAGGATTGATTCCTACGAGCAGTACTTC.

The chain joins TRBV28 to TRBJ1-5, with TRBD1 matching over 8 bases. Germline lookup yields CDR1 MDHEN and CDR2 SYDVKM. The length of the CDR3 is 15 residues. The J segment lost 5 bases and the V segment lost 1 base, leaving 4 bases of the junction unmatched. This CDR3 reads CASSLSGGTDQPQHF. As DNA, the CDR3 is TGTGCCAGCAGTTTATCAGGGGGCACTGATCAGCCCCAGCATTTT.